What follows are 9 T cell receptor beta chains derived from one specimen sequenced in a study of cytomegalovirus exposure and HLA in healthy donors. The PCR made use of 60 Vbeta and 13 Jbeta primers. Produced via immunoSEQ multiplex PCR; TCRdb's table is partial and in-frame only. The sample records 130,000 or so clones, 75% to 80% being singletons. Sequencing was done on a sample of PBMCs. The receptors were gathered from a male donor in good health and CMV-seronegative.

The gene calls are TRBV4-3 and TRBJ2-2; possibly TRBD1 for D (6 bases). This CDR3 has 16 residues. Trimming pared 0 bases from V and 4 bases from J, leaving 12 bases between. CDR1 is LGHNA, CDR2 YSLEER, per germline. CDR3 bases: TGCGCCAGCAGCCAAGATCCCCAGGGGAGCACCGGGGAGCTGTTTTTT. Encoded protein: CASSQDPQGSTGELFF.

This chain joins TRBV7-2 and TRBJ2-2, with 9 bases aligning to TRBD1. There are 15 residues in the CDR3. With 4 bases clipped from V and 0 bases from J, the junction kept 0 bases outside the gene matches. Germline lookup yields CDR1 SGHTA and CDR2 FQGNSA. The CDR3 sequence is CASSWDRANTGELFF. CDR3 nucleotide sequence: TGTGCCAGCAGCTGGGACAGGGCGAACACCGGGGAGCTGTTTTTT. Complete variable domain (other parts from reference TRBV7-2 and TRBJ2-2): GAGVSQSPSNKVTEKGKDVELRCDPISGHTALYWYRQSLGQGLEFLIYFQGNSAPDKSGLPSDRFSAERTGGSVSTLTIQRTQQEDSAVYLCASSWDRANTGELFFGEGSRLTVL.

The chain has TRBV29-1 and TRBJ1-2; D call uncertain. The V gene's germline CDR1 is SQVTM and CDR2 ANQGSEA. There are 13 residues in the CDR3. Trimming stripped 6 bases from V and 4 bases from J, with 15 bases between. CDR3 nucleotides: TGCAGCGTCGACGCCGGAGGTCTCTATGGCTACACCTTC. It is translated as CSVDAGGLYGYTF.

The V gene is TRBV6-5, the J gene TRBJ1-5, with a tentative D call TRBD1 (6 bases). This CDR3 contains 14 residues. In germline, CDR1 is MNHEY, CDR2 SVGAGI. With 5 bases removed from V and 4 bases from J, the gap between germline ends came to 12 bases. CDR3 amino acids: CASSDDRLNQPQHF. CDR3 sequence (DNA): TGTGCCAGCAGTGACGACAGGTTGAATCAGCCCCAGCATTTT.

This sequence joins TRBV30 and TRBJ1-1; D gene uncertain. The V end lost 1 base, the J end lost 6 bases, and 12 bases lay between the germline ends. In germline, CDR1 is GTSNPN, CDR2 SVGIG (reference sequence). This CDR3 spans 13 amino acids. CDR3 in amino acids: CAWSARGGSEAFF. CDR3 coding DNA: TGTGCCTGGAGTGCCCGGGGAGGGTCTGAAGCTTTCTTT.

This rearrangement joins TRBV30 to TRBJ1-6; 9 nucleotides agree with TRBD1. Germline lookup yields CDR1 GTSNPN and CDR2 SVGIG (reference sequence). The CDR3 is 16 residues long. V shed 1 base and J 10 bases; nucleotides not matched to a gene: 11. The CDR3 reads CAWSAVHGTGSSPLHF. The CDR3 DNA sequence: TGTGCCTGGAGTGCGGTCCACGGGACAGGGAGCTCACCCCTCCACTTT.

V and J are TRBV6-6 and TRBJ1-3, with D possibly being TRBD1 (6 bases). The CDR3 is 15 amino acids. Trimming left V 7 bases short and J 4 bases short, with 17 bases between. Germline V gene data show CDR1 as MNHNY and CDR2 as SVGAGI (reference sequence). In DNA, the CDR3 is TGTGCCAGCACCCGAACAGGGTCTCGCGGAAACACCATATATTTT. It yields the protein CASTRTGSRGNTIYF.

The chain links TRBV10-3 to TRBJ2-3; maybe TRBD1 (6 bases). The CDR3 sequence is 14 residues long. Germline assignment: CDR1 ENHRY and CDR2 SYGVKD. Between the trimmed V and J ends, which lost 3 bases and 5 bases, there was a span of 12 bases. The CDR3 sequence: CAISDRDTGDTQYF. The DNA for the CDR3 is TGTGCCATCAGTGATAGGGACACGGGAGATACGCAGTATTTT.

The chain is built from TRBV5-6 and TRBJ1-5, with D possibly matching TRBD1 (6 bases). Between the trimmed V and J ends, which lost 4 bases and 5 bases, there was a span of 13 bases. Germline CDR1 reads SGHDT; CDR2 reads YYEEEE. The CDR3 is 14 amino acids. The CDR3 DNA reads as TGTGCCAGCAGCCAGGGACAACCTCATCAGCCCCAGCATTTT. It encodes CASSQGQPHQPQHF.